This entry features one T cell receptor (beta chain) sequence. This sample was taken from a study of PD-1 blockade in classical Hodgkin lymphoma. All trial patients relapsed after autologous stem cell transplantation. Germline CDR1 is SGHRS and CDR2 is YFSETQ. This CDR3 is 14 amino acids long. The trim removed 2 bases at V and 8 bases at J, leaving 7 bases unmatched. Assay used: immunoSEQ multiplex PCR; TCRdb lists only in-frame clones, some missing. Counted here are over 35,000 clones, about 79% occurring once; the ten biggest clones make up roughly 9.7%. Specimen: peripheral blood mononuclear cells (PBMCs), collected at baseline. V and J are TRBV5-1 and TRBJ2-1; 7 positions agree with TRBD1. The source is a human donor with classical Hodgkin lymphoma. CDR3 amino acids: CASSLGQVGDEQFF. Written as DNA, the CDR3 is TGCGCCAGCAGCTTAGGACAGGTCGGCGATGAGCAGTTCTTC.